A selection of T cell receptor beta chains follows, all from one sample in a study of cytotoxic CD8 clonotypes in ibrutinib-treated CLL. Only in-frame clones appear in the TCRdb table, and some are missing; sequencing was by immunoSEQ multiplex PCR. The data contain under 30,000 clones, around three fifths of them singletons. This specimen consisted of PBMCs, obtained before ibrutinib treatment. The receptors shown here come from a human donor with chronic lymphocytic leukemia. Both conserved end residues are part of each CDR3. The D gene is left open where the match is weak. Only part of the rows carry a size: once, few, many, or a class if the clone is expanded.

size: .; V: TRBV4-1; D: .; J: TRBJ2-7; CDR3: CASSPEYLYEQYF; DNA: TGCGCCAGCAGCCCGGAATATCTGTACGAGCAGTACTTC
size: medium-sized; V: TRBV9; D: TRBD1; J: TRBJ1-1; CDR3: CASSPRTGVPLDTEAFF; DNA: TGTGCCAGCAGCCCCCGGACAGGGGTCCCCCTTGACACTGAAGCTTTCTTT
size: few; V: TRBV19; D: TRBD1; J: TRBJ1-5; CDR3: CASRRTGGGYSNQPQHF; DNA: TGTGCCAGTAGAAGGACAGGGGGGGGATATAGCAATCAGCCCCAGCATTTT
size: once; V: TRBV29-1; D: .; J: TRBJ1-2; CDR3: CSVEVDFYGYTF; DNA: TGCAGCGTTGAGGTTGACTTTTATGGCTACACCTTC
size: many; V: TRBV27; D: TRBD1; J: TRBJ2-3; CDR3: CASSLAGGGTDTQYF; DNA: TGTGCCAGCAGTTTAGCAGGGGGCGGCACAGATACGCAGTATTTT
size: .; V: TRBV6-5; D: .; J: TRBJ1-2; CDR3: CASSYSNRVYGYTF; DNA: TGTGCCAGCAGTTACTCGAACAGGGTGTATGGCTACACCTTC
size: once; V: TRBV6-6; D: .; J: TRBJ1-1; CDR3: CASSLTALVAFF; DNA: TGTGCCAGCAGTCTGACAGCCCTGGTAGCTTTCTTT
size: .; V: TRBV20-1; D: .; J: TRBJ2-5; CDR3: CSAKGQETQYF; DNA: TGCAGTGCTAAGGGACAAGAGACCCAGTACTTC
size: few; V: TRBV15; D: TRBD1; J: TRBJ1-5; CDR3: CATSREGQGNQPQHF; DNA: TGTGCCACCAGCAGAGAGGGACAGGGCAATCAGCCCCAGCATTTT
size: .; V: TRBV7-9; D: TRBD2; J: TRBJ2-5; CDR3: CASSPGLAAETQYF; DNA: TGTGCCAGCAGCCCGGGACTAGCGGCGGAGACCCAGTACTTC
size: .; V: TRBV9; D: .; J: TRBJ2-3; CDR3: CASSVDRVADTQYF; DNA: TGTGCCAGCAGCGTAGACAGGGTAGCAGATACGCAGTATTTT
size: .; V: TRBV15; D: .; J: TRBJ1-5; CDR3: CATSRDLRGWGVGAQHF; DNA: TGTGCCACCAGCAGAGATCTGAGGGGGTGGGGGGTTGGAGCCCAGCATTTT
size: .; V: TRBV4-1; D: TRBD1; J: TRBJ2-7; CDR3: CASSPEDRDLREQYF; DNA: TGCGCCAGCAGCCCAGAGGACAGGGACCTTCGCGAGCAGTACTTC
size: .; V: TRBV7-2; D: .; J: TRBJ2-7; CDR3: CASSLTADLTYEQYF; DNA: TGTGCCAGCAGCTTAACGGCTGACTTAACCTACGAGCAGTACTTC
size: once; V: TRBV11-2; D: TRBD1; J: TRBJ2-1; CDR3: CASSLDRGTYNEQFF; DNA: TGTGCCAGCAGCCTTGACAGGGGGACGTACAATGAGCAGTTCTTC
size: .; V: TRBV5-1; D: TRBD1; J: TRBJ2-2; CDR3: CASSFRDRAVTGELFF; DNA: TGCGCCAGCAGCTTCCGGGACAGGGCGGTCACCGGGGAGCTGTTTTTT
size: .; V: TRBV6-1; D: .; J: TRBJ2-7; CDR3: CASSTHHEQYF; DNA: TGTGCCAGCAGTACCCACCACGAGCAGTACTTC
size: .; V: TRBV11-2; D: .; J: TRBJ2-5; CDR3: CASSLGWETQYF; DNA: TGTGCCAGCAGCTTAGGCTGGGAGACCCAGTACTTC
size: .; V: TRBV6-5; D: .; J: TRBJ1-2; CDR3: CASSYGTYLGGYTF; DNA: TGTGCCAGCAGTTACGGGACCTACCTGGGGGGCTACACCTTC
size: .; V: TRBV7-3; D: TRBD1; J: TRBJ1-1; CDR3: CASSSTGWSTEAFF; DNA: TGTGCCAGCAGCTCGACAGGGTGGAGCACTGAAGCTTTCTTT
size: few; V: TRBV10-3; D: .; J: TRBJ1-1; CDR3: CAGGGGKNTEAFF; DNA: TGTGCCGGTGGTGGCGGGAAAAACACTGAAGCTTTCTTT
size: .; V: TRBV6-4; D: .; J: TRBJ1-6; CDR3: CASSLTRVSRYNSPLHF; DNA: TGTGCCAGCAGTCTTACAAGGGTGTCGAGGTATAATTCACCCCTCCACTTT
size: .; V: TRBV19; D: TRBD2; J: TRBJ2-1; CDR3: CASSIGKLAGYNEQFF; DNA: TGTGCCAGTAGTATAGGGAAACTAGCGGGGTACAATGAGCAGTTCTTC
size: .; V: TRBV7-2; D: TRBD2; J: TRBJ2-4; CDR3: CASSDSGRGMNIQYF; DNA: TGTGCCAGCAGCGATAGCGGGAGAGGGATGAACATTCAGTACTTC
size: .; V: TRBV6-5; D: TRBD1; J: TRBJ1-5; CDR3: CASSYQDREDQPQHF; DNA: TGTGCCAGCAGTTACCAGGACAGGGAAGACCAGCCCCAGCATTTT
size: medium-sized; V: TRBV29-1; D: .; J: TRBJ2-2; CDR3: CSVDGEVAGELFF; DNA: TGCAGCGTTGACGGCGAGGTGGCCGGGGAGCTGTTTTTT
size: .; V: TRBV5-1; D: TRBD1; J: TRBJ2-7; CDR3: CASSLTPGGFYEQYF; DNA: TGCGCCAGCAGCTTGACCCCAGGGGGTTTTTACGAGCAGTACTTC
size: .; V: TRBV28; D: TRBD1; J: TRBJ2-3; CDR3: CASSLGQVRTDTQYF; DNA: TGTGCCAGCAGTCTCGGACAGGTTCGCACAGATACGCAGTATTTT
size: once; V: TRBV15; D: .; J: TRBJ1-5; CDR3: CATSSLGDNQPQHF; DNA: TGTGCCACCAGCAGCCTCGGGGACAATCAGCCCCAGCATTTT